The sequence of this T cell receptor beta chain was determined in a study of CD8 T cells in ankylosing spondylitis. General study points: In peripheral blood, disease-linked CD8+ clones occurred at relatively low frequencies. A TCR beta motif of fewer than 10 highly homologous variants seemed to mark ankylosing spondylitis blood.

The CDR3 has 17 amino acids. Germline CDR1 is SGHRS and CDR2 is YFSETQ. V gave up 3 bases and J gave up 5 bases, with 22 bases separating them. Via MiXCR, TCRdb re-called the 5' RACE reads, giving one row per CDR3 protein. The sample lists hundreds of thousands of distinct CDR3 sequences, more than 25% occurring once. Remarks on this clonotype: Its antigen is not identified.

The genes are TRBV5-1 and TRBJ2-3; maybe TRBD2 (6 bases). The sequencing input was blood, either unsorted or a sorted T cell fraction (not recorded which). The TCR originated in a male donor with ankylosing spondylitis. CDR3 DNA: TGCGCCAGCAGCTCCGGCCCGTTTGGCGGGATAAGAGATACGCAGTATTTT. Its protein product is CASSSGPFGGIRDTQYF.